This TCR beta chain derives from a study of T cell responses to AZD1222 COVID-19 vaccine. The table came from immunoSEQ multiplex PCR; TCRdb's copy has only in-frame clones and leaves some out. The sample shows just over 95,000 clones, around 90% of them seen only once. Worth noting for this clone: Its matching antigen is unknown.

Trimming cost V 0 bases and J 7 bases, with 10 bases left between them. Germline V CDR1 and CDR2: LGHNA, YSLEER. This CDR3 comprises 15 residues. Findings of the study overall: Clonal diversity was possibly underestimated, and the donors were mostly white British, with more females. It was only after the peak T cell response that any repertoires were sampled. When two AZD1222 doses had been given, Spike-specific TCR breadth and depth rose. At 160-218 and 743-854, vaccine-associated CD4 TCRs were dominant, and they spanned spike.

Sample: peripheral blood, taken on day 0 of AZD1222 vaccination. The chain couples TRBV4-3 to TRBJ1-6, with a possible D match to TRBD1 (6 bases). This sequence was found in an adult in good health. This chain's CDR3 is CASSQEGAGNSPLHF. The CDR3 region has the DNA TGCGCCAGCAGCCAAGAGGGGGCTGGGAATTCACCCCTCCACTTT.